This TCR beta chain was retrieved from a study of blood T cell repertoires in COVID-19. In assigning cohorts, the study relied on participant-reported clinical history. Cohort 3 donors were reported recovered after two negative PCRs, clearance, or symptom resolution. Produced via immunoSEQ multiplex PCR; TCRdb's table is partial and in-frame only. The repertoire consists of 250,000 to 300,000 clones, with approximately 85% occurring once and the leading ten covering 1.5% to 2%. The CDR3 loop spans 17 amino acids. Germline trimming cut 1 base from V and 0 bases from J; bases unmatched to any gene: 7. Input material: PBMCs or T cells enriched from blood (not recorded which). This TCR came from a woman between 45 and 65 years old who had recovered from COVID-19. The rearrangement joins TRBV5-3 to TRBJ2-1; 7 bases fit TRBD1. TRBV5-3 falls under the ORF class, with uncertain function. The CDR3 here is CARSLFPGGSSYNEQFF. The DNA of the CDR3 is TGTGCCAGAAGCTTGTTCCCAGGGGGTTCCTCCTACAATGAGCAGTTCTTC.